This T cell receptor (beta chain) was captured in a study of T cells after yellow fever vaccination. The overall study: Fractions containing few cells were prepared with SMART-Seq v4 Ultra Low Input. Overall study findings and caveats: Most primary-vaccination clones recurred post-booster (roughly 96% CD4, roughly 90% CD8). Abundant contaminating clonotypes from the bulk population could appear in FACS-sorted repertoires.

This clonotype was seen many times. Its antigen is unidentified. The ends were cut back, 0 bases at V and 5 bases at J, with 10 bases in the middle. Germline CDR1 reads LGHNA; CDR2 reads YNFKEQ. The CDR3 runs 14 residues. Template switching by 5'RACE produced TCR cDNA, adding a universal primer site and UMIs. Each CDR3 protein is one row after TCRdb ran MiXCR on the 5' RACE reads. The sample consists of approximately 120,000 distinct CDR3 sequences, approximately 7% of them appearing once. V gene TRBV4-2 combines with J gene TRBJ2-5; D call uncertain. The sequence was obtained from a man younger than 35 who received the YFV17D yellow fever vaccine. Sequenced here: CD4+ T cells sorted from PBMCs, sampled roughly 10 days after the first yellow fever vaccination. As DNA, the CDR3 is TGTGCCAGCAGCCAAGATGGGCGTCCTGAGACCCAGTACTTC. Protein sequence: CASSQDGRPETQYF.